The present T cell receptor beta chain was sequenced within a study of human T cells and chemical hapten exposure. Study as a whole: Patches that contained 0.01% DPC were applied to the upper back and read at 6 days. Study observations and caveats: Expanded TCRs clustered into significantly more large CDR3 similarity groups than controls, the analysis revealed.

V lost 4 bases and J lost 3, with 17 bases in between. The CDR3 consists of 16 residues. Germline values: CDR1 SGHTA, CDR2 FQGNSA. To note about this clonotype: Antigen specificity is unknown.

Time point defined: pre-sensitization, week 0. Treatment specified: therapeutic diphenylcyclopropenone sensitization with weekly scalp DPC. TCRdb called the RACE reads again in MiXCR, with one record for every CDR3 protein. The sample contains 300,000 to 400,000 distinct CDR3 sequences, about 5.1% of which appear only once. This chain uses TRBV7-2 with TRBJ2-3, with D unclear. This receptor was obtained from a woman between 45 and 60 years old with alopecia areata. Some clones in this sample may be carry-over from other donors' samples. Sequenced material: whole blood, taken in connection with sensitization to the hapten diphenylcyclopropenone (DPC). The CDR3 sequence is CASSSLGLFSTDTQYF. The CDR3 region has the DNA TGTGCCAGCAGCTCCTTGGGCCTATTCTCAACAGATACGCAGTATTTT.